This T cell receptor beta chain was recorded in a study of blood T cell repertoires in COVID-19. At the level of the study: The cDNA or gDNA used as material had been derived from T cells, B-cell-depleted T cells, or PBMCs.

Clones were sequenced by immunoSEQ multiplex PCR, and TCRdb holds only the in-frame ones, with some missing. The sample lists 60,000 to 75,000 clones, approximately 86% occurring once. Trimming removed 8 bases at V and 0 bases at J, with 10 bases between. Germline V gives CDR1 SNHLY, CDR2 FYNNEI. CDR3 length: 14 amino acids. The sample taken for sequencing was peripheral blood. This clonotype originated in a woman aged 60-75 years with acute or convalescent COVID-19. This chain joins TRBV2 and TRBJ2-2; a weak D match, TRBD2 (5 bases). The CDR3 nucleotides read TGTGCCAGCTCTTGGACTCCGAACACCGGGGAGCTGTTTTTT. Translating it yields CASSWTPNTGELFF. The variable domain in full, completed from reference TRBV2 and TRBJ2-2, reads EPEVTQTPSHQVTQMGQEVILRCVPISNHLYFYWYRQILGQKVEFLVSFYNNEISEKSEIFDDQFSVERPDGSNFTLKIRSTKLEDSAMYFCASSWTPNTGELFFGEGSRLTVL.